A single count supports the clone carrying this T cell receptor beta chain. The entry originates in a study of shared clonotypes between healthy human individuals. Splitting of each subset's genomic DNA was done evenly across several immunoSEQ plates. The repertoire was sequenced with immunoSEQ multiplex PCR; TCRdb's copy has only in-frame clones and lacks some. The table has approximately 810,000 clones, around 92% seen once. Terminally differentiated effector memory CD45RA+ cells were excluded from the naive CD8 cells, which were CD45RO-negative and positively selected for CCR7. With 0 bases removed from V and 5 bases from J, the gap between germline ends came to 11 bases. The CDR3 length is 15 residues. Germline CDR1 is ENHRY and CDR2 is SYGVKD.

This chain connects TRBV10-3 to TRBJ1-5; D gene ambiguous. The sequence derives from a man aged 25 to 45 in good health. Sequencing was performed on naive CD8+ T cells sorted from blood. The CDR3 here is CAISESEAGYQPQHF. The DNA for the CDR3 is TGTGCCATCAGTGAGTCGGAGGCGGGCTATCAGCCCCAGCATTTT.